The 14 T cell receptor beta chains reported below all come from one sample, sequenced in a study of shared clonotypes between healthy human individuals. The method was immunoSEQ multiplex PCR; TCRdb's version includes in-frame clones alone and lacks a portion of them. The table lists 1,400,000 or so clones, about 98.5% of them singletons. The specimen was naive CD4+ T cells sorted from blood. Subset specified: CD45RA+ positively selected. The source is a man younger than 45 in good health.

CDR3 bases: TGCGCCAGCAGCTTGGAGGTCGGCCCGAACACCGGGGAGCTGTTTTTT. The encoded protein is CASSLEVGPNTGELFF. The V call is TRBV5-1, the J call TRBJ2-2, with unresolved D. V lost 0 bases and J lost 0, with 9 bases in between. The CDR3 runs 16 residues. Germline CDR1 SGHRS, CDR2 YFSETQ. Supplemented by reference TRBV5-1 and TRBJ2-2, the full variable domain reads KAGVTQTPRYLIKTRGQQVTLSCSPISGHRSVSWYQQTPGQGLQFLFEYFSETQRNKGNFPGRFSGRQFSNSRSEMNVSTLELGDSALYLCASSLEVGPNTGELFFGEGSRLTVL.

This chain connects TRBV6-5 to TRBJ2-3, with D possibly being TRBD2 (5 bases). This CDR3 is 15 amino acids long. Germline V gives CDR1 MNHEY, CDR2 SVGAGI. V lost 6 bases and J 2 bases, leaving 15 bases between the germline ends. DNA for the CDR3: TGTGCCAGCAGCATGCTAGGGAGTAACACAGATACGCAGTATTTT. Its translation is CASSMLGSNTDTQYF.

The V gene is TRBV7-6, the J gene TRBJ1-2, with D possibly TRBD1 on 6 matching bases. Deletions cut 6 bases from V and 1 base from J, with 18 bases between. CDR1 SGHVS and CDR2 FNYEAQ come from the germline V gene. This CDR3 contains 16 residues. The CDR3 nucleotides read TGTGCCAGCAGTAGACTCCCCGGGACACTTAACTATGGCTACACCTTC. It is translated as CASSRLPGTLNYGYTF. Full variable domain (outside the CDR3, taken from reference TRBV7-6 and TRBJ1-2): GAGVSQSPRYKVTKRGQDVALRCDPISGHVSLYWYRQALGQGPEFLTYFNYEAQQDKSGLPNDRFSAERPEGSISTLTIQRTEQRDSAMYRCASSRLPGTLNYGYTFGSGTRLTVV.

As DNA, the CDR3 is TGCAGCGTTGAAGCTTGGCTAGCGGGAGAGGGCAATGAGCAGTTCTTC. Its translation is CSVEAWLAGEGNEQFF. This chain joins TRBV29-1 and TRBJ2-1; TRBD2 matches 10 bases. The CDR3 covers 16 residues. Unmatched junction bases numbered 9, after V lost 1 base and J lost 6 bases. In germline, CDR1 is SQVTM, CDR2 ANQGSEA.

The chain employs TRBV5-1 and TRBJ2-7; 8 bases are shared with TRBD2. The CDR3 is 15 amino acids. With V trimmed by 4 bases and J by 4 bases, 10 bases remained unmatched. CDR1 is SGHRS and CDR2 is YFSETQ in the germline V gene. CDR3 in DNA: TGCGCCAGCAGCCCTACGTCTAGCGGGTTATACGAGCAGTACTTC. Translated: CASSPTSSGLYEQYF.

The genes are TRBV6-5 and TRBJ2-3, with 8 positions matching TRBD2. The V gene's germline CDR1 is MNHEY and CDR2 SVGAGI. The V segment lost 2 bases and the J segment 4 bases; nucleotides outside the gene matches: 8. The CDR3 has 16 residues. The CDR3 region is CASSYQLAGTADTQYF. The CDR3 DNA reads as TGTGCCAGCAGTTACCAGTTAGCGGGAACAGCAGATACGCAGTATTTT.

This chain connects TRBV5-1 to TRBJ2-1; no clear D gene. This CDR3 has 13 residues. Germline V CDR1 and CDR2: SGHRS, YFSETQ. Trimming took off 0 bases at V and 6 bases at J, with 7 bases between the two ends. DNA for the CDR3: TGCGCCAGCAGCTTGGAGGTTAGCAATGAGCAGTTCTTC. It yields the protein CASSLEVSNEQFF.

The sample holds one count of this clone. CDR3 region: CASTKRTSVGETQYF. In DNA form, the CDR3 reads TGTGCCAGCACCAAGAGGACTAGCGTCGGTGAGACCCAGTACTTC. This sequence joins TRBV12-1 and TRBJ2-5; TRBD2 is the table's D call and was not checked against the DNA. TRBV12-1 is annotated as a pseudogene. This CDR3 is built from 15 residues.

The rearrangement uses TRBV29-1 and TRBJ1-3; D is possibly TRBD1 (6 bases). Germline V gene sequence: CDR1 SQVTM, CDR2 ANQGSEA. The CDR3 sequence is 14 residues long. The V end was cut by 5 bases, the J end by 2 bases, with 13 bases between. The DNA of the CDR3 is TGCAGCGTTCGACAGGTGGCTGCTGGAAACACCATATATTTT. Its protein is CSVRQVAAGNTIYF. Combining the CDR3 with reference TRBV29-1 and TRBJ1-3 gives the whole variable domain SAVISQKPSRDICQRGTSLTIQCQVDSQVTMMFWYRQQPGQSLTLIATANQGSEATYESGFVIDKFPISRPNLTFSTLTVSNMSPEDSSIYLCSVRQVAAGNTIYFGEGSWLTVV.

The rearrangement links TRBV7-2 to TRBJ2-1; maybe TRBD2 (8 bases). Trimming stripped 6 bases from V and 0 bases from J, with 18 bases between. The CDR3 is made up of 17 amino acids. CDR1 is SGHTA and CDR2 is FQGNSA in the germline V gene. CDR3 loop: CASRQGGSGSSYNEQFF. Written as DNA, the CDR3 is TGTGCCAGCAGGCAGGGGGGGAGCGGGAGCTCCTACAATGAGCAGTTCTTC.

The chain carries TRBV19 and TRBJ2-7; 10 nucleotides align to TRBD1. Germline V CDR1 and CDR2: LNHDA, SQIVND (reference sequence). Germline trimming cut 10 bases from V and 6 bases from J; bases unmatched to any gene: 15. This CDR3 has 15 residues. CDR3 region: CATIGPGQGLLEQYF. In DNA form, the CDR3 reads TGTGCCACCATCGGACCGGGACAGGGGTTACTCGAGCAGTACTTC.

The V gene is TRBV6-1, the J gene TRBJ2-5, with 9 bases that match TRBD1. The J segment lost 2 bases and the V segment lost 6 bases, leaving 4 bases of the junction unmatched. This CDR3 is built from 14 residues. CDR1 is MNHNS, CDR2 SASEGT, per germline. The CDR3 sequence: CASRGQGVQETQYF. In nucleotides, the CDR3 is TGTGCCAGCAGGGGACAGGGAGTGCAAGAGACCCAGTACTTC.

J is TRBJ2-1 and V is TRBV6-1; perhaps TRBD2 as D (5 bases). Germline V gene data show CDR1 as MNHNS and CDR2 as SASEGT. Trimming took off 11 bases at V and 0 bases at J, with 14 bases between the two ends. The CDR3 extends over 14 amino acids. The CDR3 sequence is CAAPTGSSYNEQFF. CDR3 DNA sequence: TGTGCCGCGCCTACGGGGAGCTCCTACAATGAGCAGTTCTTC.

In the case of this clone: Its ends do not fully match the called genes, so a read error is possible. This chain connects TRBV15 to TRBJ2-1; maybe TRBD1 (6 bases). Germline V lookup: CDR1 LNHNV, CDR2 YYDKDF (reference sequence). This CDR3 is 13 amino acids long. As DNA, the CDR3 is TGTGCCACCAGCAGAGATCGGCACAGGGATGGCGTCTTC. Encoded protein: CATSRDRHRDGVF.